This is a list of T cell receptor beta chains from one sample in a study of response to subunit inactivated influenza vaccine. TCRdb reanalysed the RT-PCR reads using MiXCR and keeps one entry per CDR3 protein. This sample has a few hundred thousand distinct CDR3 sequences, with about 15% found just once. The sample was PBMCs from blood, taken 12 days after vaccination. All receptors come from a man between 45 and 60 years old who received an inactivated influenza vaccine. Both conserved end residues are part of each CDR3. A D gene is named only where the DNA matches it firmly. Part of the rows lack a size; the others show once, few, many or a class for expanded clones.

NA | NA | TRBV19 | CASSVAGGHQETQYF
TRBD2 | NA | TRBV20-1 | CTGTSNDNEQFF
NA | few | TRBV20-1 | CSARDAGNTYGYTF
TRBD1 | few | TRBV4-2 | CASSQDGQGSTEAFF
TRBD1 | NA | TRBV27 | CASSPRGLGYGYTF
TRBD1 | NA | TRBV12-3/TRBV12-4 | CASSTGQGISNTGELFF
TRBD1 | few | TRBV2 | CASREQGAPYNEQFF
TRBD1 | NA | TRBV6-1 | CASRNRQGAFEQFF
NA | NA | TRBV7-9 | CASSPYRVEAGELFF
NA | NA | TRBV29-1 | CSVLQGTNYGYTF
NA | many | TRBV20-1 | CSASGTSTDTQYF
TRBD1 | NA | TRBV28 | CASSFGQGALWTEAFF
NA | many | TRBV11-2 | CASSLGGMEKAFF
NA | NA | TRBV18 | CASSPFAGPNQPQHF
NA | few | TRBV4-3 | CASSQVTLATDTQYF
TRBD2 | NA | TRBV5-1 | CASSPGLARTDTQYF
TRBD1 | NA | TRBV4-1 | CASSQTGGGGNIQYF
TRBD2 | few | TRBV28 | CASSPLAGAKYTGELFF
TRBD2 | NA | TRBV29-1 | CSVQAGARTDTQYF
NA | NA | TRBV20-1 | CSADLGTF
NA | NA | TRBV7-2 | CASSPRGGPLSTDTQYF
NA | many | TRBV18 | CASSMDLSYEQYF
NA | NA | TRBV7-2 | CASSVAWMNTEAFF
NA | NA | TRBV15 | CATSRGTPRGNQPQHF
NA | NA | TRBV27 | CASSFGGREKLFF
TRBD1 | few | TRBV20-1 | CSALGTATNEKLFF
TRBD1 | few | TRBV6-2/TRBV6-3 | CASSYRQGATQYF
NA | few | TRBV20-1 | CSVRTVASPEAFF
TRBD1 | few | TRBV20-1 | CSASKTGGSTNEKLFF
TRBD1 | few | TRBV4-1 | CASSQGNDRGSNQPQHF
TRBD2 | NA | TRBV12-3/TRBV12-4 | CASKPSSGSVYEQYF
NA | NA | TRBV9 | CASSAQTSIAYNEQFF
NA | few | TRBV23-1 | CASSQLMNTEAFF
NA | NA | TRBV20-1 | CSARDLRSSDYNEQFF
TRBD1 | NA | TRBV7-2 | CASSPLGTGGVYEQYF
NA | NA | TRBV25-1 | CASSETGLYNSPLHF
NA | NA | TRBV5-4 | CASSLPQEGSPLHF
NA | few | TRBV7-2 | CASSLALLAWDSYNEQFF
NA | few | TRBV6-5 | CASSYYGTSTDTQYF
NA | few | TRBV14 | CASSSRDKTDTQYF
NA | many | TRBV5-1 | CASSLGGTGNTIYF
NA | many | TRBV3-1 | CASSQAAYEQYF
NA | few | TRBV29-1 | CSVAPVIAHTEAFF
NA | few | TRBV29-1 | CSVARDRSQETQYF
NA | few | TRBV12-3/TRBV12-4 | CASSLGGPVGTQYF
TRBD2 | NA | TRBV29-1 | CSVEEVGGEGRQYF
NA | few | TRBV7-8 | CASSFDFPQYF
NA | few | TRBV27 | CASSFTGTSNYGYTF
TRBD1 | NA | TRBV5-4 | CASSRWDSQETQYF
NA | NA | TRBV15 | CATSRGQNEKLFF
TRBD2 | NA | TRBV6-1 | CASRTSESLDLGEQFF
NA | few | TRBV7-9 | CASSLVAGYQWDEQFF
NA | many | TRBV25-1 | CASSEGTGELFF
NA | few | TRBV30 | CAWSGHYNQPQHF